The 23 T cell receptor beta chains below come from one sample, sequenced in a study of blood T cell repertoires in COVID-19. The repertoire was sequenced with immunoSEQ multiplex PCR; TCRdb's copy has only in-frame clones and lacks some. The sample includes approximately 300,000 clones, 89% of them seen just once. Sequencing was performed on PBMCs or T cells enriched from blood (not recorded which). These receptors all stem from a man in his 60s who had recovered from COVID-19.

V usage is TRBV5-1 and J usage is TRBJ2-3, with 12 bases lining up with TRBD2. Trimming took 4 bases from V and 3 from J; bases not matched to a gene: 6. Germline V gene data show CDR1 as SGHRS and CDR2 as YFSETQ. The CDR3 length is 16 residues. CDR3 protein: CASSRLAGGRTDTQYF. CDR3 in DNA: TGCGCCAGCAGCAGGCTAGCGGGAGGGCGTACAGATACGCAGTATTTT.

The chain couples TRBV29-1 to TRBJ1-1, with D unclear. Trimming cost V 3 bases and J 4 bases, with 6 bases left between them. The length of the CDR3 is 11 residues. Germline lookup yields CDR1 SQVTM and CDR2 ANQGSEA. The CDR3 nucleotides read TGCAGCGTTGAGTGGGCCACTGAAGCTTTCTTT. Protein: CSVEWATEAFF.

V usage is TRBV3-1 (or the pseudogene TRBV3-2) and J usage is TRBJ2-5; 12 bases are a match to TRBD1. This CDR3 contains 18 residues. V gave up 1 base and J gave up 1 base; unmatched junction bases: 7. The germline V gene encodes CDR1 LGHDT and CDR2 YNNKEL (reference sequence). The CDR3 DNA follows: TGTGCCAGCAGCCAAGCTGGGACAGGGGGCGTATTCCAAGAGACCCAGTACTTC. Translated: CASSQAGTGGVFQETQYF.

The chain has TRBV18 and TRBJ2-1, with 12 bases identical to TRBD2. J lost 5 bases, V lost 0 bases, and 2 bases had no gene match. This CDR3 is 16 amino acids long. The germline gives CDR1 KGHSH, CDR2 LQKENI. CDR3 amino acids: CASSPPTSGGNNEQFF. CDR3 coding DNA: TGTGCCAGCTCACCACCGACTAGCGGGGGAAACAATGAGCAGTTCTTC.

V and J are TRBV6-1 and TRBJ1-2, with TRBD1 as a possible D gene (5 bases). From germline, CDR1 is MNHNS and CDR2 SASEGT. The V gene lost 0 bases and the J gene lost 5 bases, with 16 bases spanning the gap. This CDR3 comprises 16 residues. CDR3 DNA: TGTGCCAGCAGTGAAGCGGCCGGGGGGGGTTGGTATGGCTACACCTTC. It is translated as CASSEAAGGGWYGYTF.

V usage is TRBV15 and J usage is TRBJ1-5, with no clear D. Germline lookup yields CDR1 LNHNV and CDR2 YYDKDF (reference sequence). The CDR3 has 15 amino acids. Trimming took 4 bases from V and 4 from J, leaving 14 bases between them. CDR3 nucleotide sequence: TGTGCCACCAGCACTCCGCGGGCGCGGAATCAGCCCCAGCATTTT. It yields the protein CATSTPRARNQPQHF.

The V and J genes are TRBV6-5 and TRBJ2-3, with D possibly being TRBD2 (6 bases). The CDR3 has 15 amino acids. Germline CDR1 and CDR2: MNHEY and SVGAGI. Trimming left V 7 bases short and J 4 bases short, with 18 bases between. The CDR3 region is CASTDGGNPPDTQYF. The CDR3 DNA is TGTGCCAGCACCGACGGGGGAAATCCGCCAGATACGCAGTATTTT.

The chain links TRBV6-5 to TRBJ2-7; TRBD1 aligns across 8 bases. The CDR3 is 14 residues long. Looked up from germline, CDR1 is MNHEY and CDR2 is SVGAGI. With V trimmed by 6 bases and J by 5 bases, 9 bases remained unmatched. As DNA, the CDR3 is TGTGCCAGCAGATTTGCACAGGGGGTCCACGAGCAGTACTTC. Encoded protein: CASRFAQGVHEQYF.

The chain joins TRBV7-2 to TRBJ2-1, with 7 bases identical to TRBD2. V shed 6 bases and J 2 bases; nucleotides not matched to a gene: 7. The CDR3 has 15 amino acids. The V gene's germline CDR1 is SGHTA and CDR2 FQGNSA. The CDR3 is CASRKRGEAYNEQFF. CDR3 nucleotides: TGTGCCAGCAGGAAGCGGGGCGAGGCCTACAATGAGCAGTTCTTC.

V and J are TRBV28 and TRBJ2-1, with 7 bases matching TRBD1. The CDR3 is 15 amino acids. Germline-derived CDR1 and CDR2 are MDHEN and SYDVKM. V was clipped by 6 bases and J by 6 bases; unmatched bases: 11. Written as DNA, the CDR3 is TGTGCCAGCAGCAGAGGGGGCGCGGAGATCAATGAGCAGTTCTTC. Translated: CASSRGGAEINEQFF.

V is TRBV19 and J is TRBJ2-3; 8 positions agree with TRBD1. The germline CDR1 and CDR2 sequences are LNHDA and SQIVND (reference sequence). Losses at the gene ends were 5 bases for V and 2 bases for J; bases not matched to a gene: 6. The CDR3 totals 15 residues. This chain's CDR3 is CASSSQTGVTDTQYF. CDR3 sequence (DNA): TGTGCCAGTAGTTCGCAGACAGGGGTCACAGATACGCAGTATTTT.

The V call is TRBV7-9, the J call TRBJ1-3; 7 positions agree with TRBD1. The CDR3 is made up of 16 amino acids. In germline, CDR1 is SEHNR, CDR2 FQNEAQ (reference sequence). V dropped 8 bases and J dropped 0; count of bases not matched to a gene: 10. The CDR3 here is CASGKFGTDSGNTIYF. The CDR3 DNA sequence: TGTGCCAGCGGGAAATTTGGGACAGACTCTGGAAACACCATATATTTT.

The chain employs TRBV21-1 and TRBJ1-2. TRBV21-1 is labeled a pseudogene. The CDR3 totals 14 residues. The chain's CDR3 is CASSPRSVHYGYTF. Here the CDR3 DNA reads TGTGCCAGCAGCCCTCGGTCGGTCCACTATGGCTACACCTTC.

The rearrangement links TRBV4-2 to TRBJ2-7; possibly TRBD1 for D (6 bases). Germline V CDR1 and CDR2: LGHNA, YNFKEQ. The CDR3 is 15 residues long. Trimming removed 0 bases at V and 4 bases at J, with 13 bases between. Here the CDR3 reads CASSQDRQGWYEQYF. The CDR3 DNA reads TGTGCCAGCAGCCAAGATCGGCAGGGGTGGTACGAGCAGTACTTC.

The table lists this clone with a count of one. The rearrangement joins TRBV7-3 to TRBJ2-7; 8 bases fit TRBD2. Germline assignment: CDR1 SGHTA and CDR2 FQGTGA. The CDR3 is 15 residues long. After removal of 2 bases from V and 3 bases from J, the junction contained 6 bases not matched to a gene. CDR3 bases: TGTGCCAGCAGCTTATCGGGGGGGATGGACTACGAGCAGTACTTC. Translating gives CASSLSGGMDYEQYF.

V usage is TRBV19 and J usage is TRBJ2-7, with TRBD1 as a possible D gene (5 bases). The CDR3 totals 14 residues. Germline CDR1 reads LNHDA; CDR2 reads SQIVND (reference sequence). V shed 3 bases and J shed 3 bases, with 12 bases lying between them. The CDR3 DNA reads as TGTGCCAGTAGTATCAGGGATACGGACTACGAGCAGTACTTC. It is translated as CASSIRDTDYEQYF.

The chain joins TRBV28 to TRBJ1-5; D gene unclear. The ends were cut back, 3 bases at V and 2 bases at J, with 20 bases in the middle. There are 18 residues in the CDR3. The germline gives CDR1 MDHEN, CDR2 SYDVKM. CDR3 nucleotide sequence: TGTGCCAGCAGTTTGGGCTATAAAGTTCGGGGTGGCAATCAGCCCCAGCATTTT. Residues: CASSLGYKVRGGNQPQHF.

This clone was observed a single time. The J gene is TRBJ2-1, the V gene TRBV4-2; TRBD1 matches at 12 bases. Trimming cost V 4 bases and J 8 bases; bases outside gene matches: 9. This CDR3 region has 16 residues. CDR1 is LGHNA and CDR2 is YNFKEQ in the germline V gene. The CDR3 loop reads CASSRGGTGGLDEQFF. The CDR3 DNA is TGTGCCAGCAGCCGGGGCGGGACAGGGGGCTTAGATGAGCAGTTCTTC.

This chain uses TRBV5-1 with TRBJ1-2, with TRBD1 as a possible D gene (6 bases). The CDR3 is 14 residues long. In germline, CDR1 is SGHRS, CDR2 YFSETQ. V was trimmed by 4 bases and J by 3 bases, leaving 13 bases between them. The CDR3 DNA sequence: TGCGCCAGCAGCACCGGGACACTTTACTATGGCTACACCTTC. Amino acid sequence: CASSTGTLYYGYTF.

The chain is built from TRBV19 and TRBJ2-4; TRBD1 is a possible D gene (5 bases). CDR1 is LNHDA and CDR2 is SQIVND in the germline V gene (reference sequence). The CDR3 contains 13 residues. The ends were cut back, 6 bases at V and 10 bases at J, with 16 bases in the middle. CDR3 DNA: TGTGCCAGTAGCCCTTCTGGGGCCGGGATTCAGTACTTC. Translated: CASSPSGAGIQYF.

This chain links TRBV28 with TRBJ2-1; 10 bases align to TRBD1. The germline CDR1 and CDR2 sequences are MDHEN and SYDVKM. V shed 2 bases, J shed 2 bases, and the junction held 0 bases outside the gene matches. This CDR3 comprises 15 residues. The CDR3 coding sequence is TGTGCCAGCAGTTTAGGACAGGGGGCCTACAATGAGCAGTTCTTC. It specifies CASSLGQGAYNEQFF.

The V gene is TRBV3-1 (or the pseudogene TRBV3-2), the J gene TRBJ1-1; 8 positions match TRBD1. From germline, CDR1 is LGHDT and CDR2 YNNKEL (reference sequence). This CDR3 is built from 17 residues. V trimming: 2 bases; J trimming: 1 base; junction bases outside the gene matches: 9. The CDR3 here is CASSQNGQGRQNTEAFF. CDR3 DNA: TGTGCCAGCAGCCAAAACGGACAGGGAAGACAGAACACTGAAGCTTTCTTT.

The chain recombines TRBV9 with TRBJ1-5; TRBD1 agrees at 8 bases. V shed 0 bases, J shed 1 base, and the junction held 0 bases outside the gene matches. This CDR3 is built from 15 residues. Germline V gene lookup returns CDR1 SGDLS and CDR2 YYNGEE. CDR3 nucleotide sequence: TGTGCCAGCAGCGTAGGACAGGGGAGCAATCAGCCCCAGCATTTT. It codes for CASSVGQGSNQPQHF.